The 31 T cell receptor beta chains below were found in one sample sequenced in a study of blood T cell repertoires in COVID-19. Profiled with immunoSEQ multiplex PCR; TCRdb holds only in-frame clones, not every one. This sample has a few hundred thousand clones, with 70% to 90% found just once. Sequencing was performed on peripheral blood. The receptors were gathered from a man aged 18 to 35 with COVID-19, enrolled during active disease.

The chain uses TRBV7-8 and TRBJ2-7; 7 nucleotides align to TRBD2. The CDR3 loop spans 14 amino acids. Germline V gene sequence: CDR1 SGHVS, CDR2 FQNEAQ. J was trimmed by 2 bases and V by 1 base; bases with no gene match: 2. The chain's CDR3 is CASSLGGGTYEQYF. The CDR3 DNA sequence: TGTGCCAGCAGCTTAGGGGGGGGAACCTACGAGCAGTACTTC. Based on the CDR3 plus reference TRBV7-8 and TRBJ2-7, the full variable domain is GAGVSQSPRYKVAKRGQDVALRCDPISGHVSLFWYQQALGQGPEFLTYFQNEAQLDKSGLPSDRFFAERPEGSVSTLKIQRTQQEDSAVYLCASSLGGGTYEQYFGPGTRLTVT.

V is TRBV4-1 and J is TRBJ2-2; 9 bases agree with TRBD2. V shed 4 bases, J shed 6 bases, and the junction held 15 bases outside the gene matches. CDR3 length equals 18 residues. Per the germline V gene, CDR1 is MGHRA and CDR2 is YSYEKL. CDR3 sequence reads: CASSPSLAGGDPPGELFF. The CDR3 bases are TGCGCCAGCAGCCCTAGCCTCGCGGGGGGGGATCCGCCCGGGGAGCTGTTTTTT.

The chain is built from TRBV6-1 and TRBJ1-5; D not resolved. This CDR3 is 16 amino acids long. V was cut by 2 bases and J by 3 bases, with 14 bases left in between. From germline, CDR1 is MNHNS and CDR2 SASEGT. CDR3 nucleotide sequence: TGTGCCAGCAGTGAAAGGCGAGGGATCCTCAATCAGCCCCAGCATTTT. Translated: CASSERRGILNQPQHF.

The chain links TRBV5-8 to TRBJ2-1; no definite D call. The germline V gene encodes CDR1 SGHTS and CDR2 YDEGEE. Trimming pared 1 base from V and 12 bases from J, leaving 11 bases between. The CDR3 has 12 residues. CDR3 in DNA: TGTGCCAGCAGCTTGTTACGGGTGGTGCAGTTCTTC. Amino acid sequence: CASSLLRVVQFF.

This clone came up a few times. CDR3 DNA: TGTGCCAGCACTATAGCGGTCCAAGTAGGAAACACCATATATTTT. Translating it yields CASTIAVQVGNTIYF. The chain joins TRBV2 to TRBJ1-3; D unclear. The length of the CDR3 is 15 residues. Per germline, CDR1 SNHLY and CDR2 FYNNEI. V was pared by 7 bases and J by 4 bases, with 17 bases between.

V usage is TRBV4-1 and J usage is TRBJ2-3; D gene uncertain. Trimming pared 2 bases from V and 0 bases from J, leaving 6 bases between. The CDR3 covers 14 residues. Looked up from germline, CDR1 is MGHRA and CDR2 is YSYEKL. In DNA form, the CDR3 reads TGCGCCAGCAGCCAATCGAGTAGCACAGATACGCAGTATTTT. It yields the protein CASSQSSSTDTQYF.

About this clone itself: The sample contains more than one DNA sequence encoding this CDR3. V usage is TRBV11-3 and J usage is TRBJ2-1; D is possibly TRBD1 (5 bases). Deletions cut 6 bases from V and 5 bases from J, with 5 bases between. CDR3 size: 11 residues. In germline, CDR1 is SGHNT, CDR2 YENEEA. The CDR3 loop is CASRGDNEQFF. CDR3 in DNA: TGTGCCAGCAGAGGGGACAATGAGCAGTTCTTC. Supplemented by reference TRBV11-3 and TRBJ2-1, the full variable domain reads EAGVVQSPRYKIIEKKQPVAFWCNPISGHNTLYWYLQNLGQGPELLIRYENEEAVDDSQLPKDRFSAERLKGVDSTLKIQPAELGDSAVYLCASRGDNEQFFGPGTRLTVL.

The rearrangement joins TRBV6-5 to TRBJ2-1; 10 bases match TRBD2. J gave up 4 bases and V 6 bases, and 6 bases lay outside the gene matches. CDR1 MNHEY and CDR2 SVGAGI come from the germline V gene. The CDR3 runs to 15 residues. CDR3 residues: CASRLSGGPYNEQFF. In DNA form, the CDR3 reads TGTGCCAGCAGGCTTAGCGGGGGGCCGTACAATGAGCAGTTCTTC.

The chain carries TRBV19 and TRBJ2-7; TRBD2 might be the D (6 bases). The CDR3 has 15 residues. In germline, CDR1 is LNHDA, CDR2 SQIVND (reference sequence). Trimming took 6 bases from V and 0 from J, leaving 15 bases between them. In DNA, the CDR3 is TGTGCCAGTAGCGGGGACTTTGGGTACTCCTACGAGCAGTACTTC. It specifies CASSGDFGYSYEQYF. The whole variable domain, filled in from reference TRBV19 and TRBJ2-7, reads DGGITQSPKYLFRKEGQNVTLSCEQNLNHDAMYWYRQDPGQGLRLIYYSQIVNDFQKGDIAEGYSVSREKKESFPLTVTSAQKNPTAFYLCASSGDFGYSYEQYFGPGTRLTVT.

The chain links TRBV3-1 (or the pseudogene TRBV3-2) to TRBJ2-5; 11 bases align to TRBD2. Germline assignment: CDR1 LGHDT and CDR2 YNNKEL (reference sequence). The CDR3 loop spans 16 amino acids. Trimming cost V 6 bases and J 6 bases; bases outside gene matches: 12. The CDR3 DNA follows: TGTGCCAGCAGTCAGAACCCTAGCGGGGGGCGGAAGACCCAGTACTTC. This encodes CASSQNPSGGRKTQYF.

The chain has TRBV19 and TRBJ1-5; D possibly corresponds to TRBD1 (6 bases). V was cut by 4 bases and J by 0 bases, with 10 bases left in between. This CDR3 has 15 amino acids. CDR1 is LNHDA and CDR2 is SQIVND in the germline V gene (reference sequence). The CDR3 DNA follows: TGTGCCAGTAGTACAGGACAGAATAGCAATCAGCCCCAGCATTTT. It codes for CASSTGQNSNQPQHF.

The CDR3 sequence: CASSQRGDYTGELFF. CDR3 bases: TGTGCCAGCAGCCAACGGGGGGATTACACCGGGGAGCTGTTTTTT. This chain connects TRBV14 to TRBJ2-2; 7 nucleotides match TRBD2. The V gene's germline CDR1 is SGHDN and CDR2 FVKESK. The CDR3 covers 15 residues. V was pared by 2 bases and J by 3 bases, with 3 bases of the junction left unmatched.

The chain is built from TRBV24-1 and TRBJ2-3; possibly TRBD2 for D (6 bases). CDR1 and CDR2 (germline): KGHDR, SFDVKD. The CDR3 sequence is 14 residues long. V was clipped by 6 bases and J by 4 bases, with 13 bases between them. The CDR3 protein is CATSTGAVSDTQYF. The DNA for the CDR3 is TGTGCCACCAGTACGGGAGCGGTTTCAGATACGCAGTATTTT.

The chain links TRBV19 to TRBJ2-1; TRBD2 aligns across 12 bases. Germline V lookup: CDR1 LNHDA, CDR2 SQIVND (reference sequence). V lost 5 bases, J lost 1 base, and 3 bases stayed unmatched. The CDR3 covers 16 residues. CDR3 amino acids: CASSRTSGKSYNEQFF. The CDR3 DNA reads as TGTGCCAGTAGTCGGACTAGCGGGAAGTCCTACAATGAGCAGTTCTTC.

The rearrangement links TRBV19 to TRBJ1-2; 7 nucleotides align to TRBD1. This CDR3 has 11 residues. The V gene's germline CDR1 is LNHDA and CDR2 SQIVND (reference sequence). J was trimmed by 7 bases and V by 10 bases; bases with no gene match: 6. CDR3 sequence (DNA): TGTGCCACCAGACAGGGTGGTGGCTACACCTTC. This encodes CATRQGGGYTF.

The chain employs TRBV3-1 (or the pseudogene TRBV3-2) and TRBJ2-1; the D gene is possibly TRBD1 (5 bases). From germline, CDR1 is LGHDT and CDR2 YNNKEL (reference sequence). The length of the CDR3 is 15 residues. Trimming pared 4 bases from V and 9 bases from J, leaving 19 bases between. The CDR3 is CASSRDAVGAGEQFF. DNA for the CDR3: TGTGCCAGCAGCCGCGACGCAGTAGGGGCCGGTGAGCAGTTCTTC.

V is TRBV6-5 and J is TRBJ2-2, with TRBD1 identical over 11 bases. The CDR3 length is 15 residues. CDR1 MNHEY and CDR2 SVGAGI come from the germline V gene. With V trimmed by 6 bases and J by 6 bases, 6 bases remained unmatched. Here the CDR3 DNA reads TGTGCCAGCAGCGACCGGGGACAGGGGGCCGGGGAGCTGTTTTTT. Amino acid sequence: CASSDRGQGAGELFF.

This clone appeared once. V is TRBV2 and J is TRBJ2-3; 7 positions match TRBD2. The germline V gene has CDR1 SNHLY and CDR2 FYNNEI. CDR3 length: 15 amino acids. V was clipped by 6 bases and J by 0 bases; unmatched bases: 6. The CDR3 DNA follows: TGTGCCAGCAGCCGAGCGGGGACTAGCACAGATACGCAGTATTTT. Its translation: CASSRAGTSTDTQYF.

This chain uses TRBV5-1 with TRBJ2-2, with a weak D call TRBD2 (6 bases). The V gene's germline CDR1 is SGHRS and CDR2 YFSETQ. The CDR3 is made up of 14 amino acids. Trimming removed 7 bases at V and 5 bases at J, with 15 bases between. The CDR3 DNA reads as TGCGCCAGCTTGCGGGACTCGGGTACCGGGGAGCTGTTTTTT. This sequence encodes CASLRDSGTGELFF.

The gene calls are TRBV2 and TRBJ2-1; 9 nucleotides match TRBD1. The CDR3 consists of 15 residues. Germline lookup yields CDR1 SNHLY and CDR2 FYNNEI. V gave up 5 bases and J gave up 5 bases; unmatched junction bases: 7. The CDR3 region has the DNA TGTGCCAGCAGTATACAGGGGGCTTGGGACAATGAGCAGTTCTTC. Protein: CASSIQGAWDNEQFF.

This sequence joins TRBV6-4 and TRBJ2-1; 8 bases match TRBD2. The germline V gene encodes CDR1 MRHNA and CDR2 SNTAGT. V dropped 5 bases and J dropped 2; count of bases not matched to a gene: 8. The CDR3 is made up of 16 amino acids. DNA of the CDR3: TGTGCCAGCAGTCCCGGCGGGACTAGGACCTACAATGAGCAGTTCTTC. It yields the protein CASSPGGTRTYNEQFF.

The chain uses TRBV6-5 and TRBJ2-5, with D possibly matching TRBD2 (6 bases). The CDR3 length is 15 residues. The V end lost 5 bases, the J end lost 6 bases, and 19 bases lay between the germline ends. The germline V gene encodes CDR1 MNHEY and CDR2 SVGAGI. The CDR3 region is CASSKTGDVVKTQYF. DNA for the CDR3: TGTGCCAGCAGTAAGACGGGGGATGTTGTGAAGACCCAGTACTTC.

The rearrangement uses TRBV5-4 and TRBJ2-1, with 8 bases fitting TRBD1. J lost 6 bases, V lost 2 bases, and 7 bases had no gene match. The germline V gene has CDR1 SGHNT and CDR2 YYREEE (reference sequence). The CDR3 is 15 residues long. CDR3 in DNA: TGTGCCAGCAGCTTCCGGGACAGGTTCCCCAATGAGCAGTTCTTC. It is translated as CASSFRDRFPNEQFF.

This clone was seen once. This chain links TRBV5-4 with TRBJ2-4, with TRBD1 identical over 8 bases. Germline V gene lookup returns CDR1 SGHNT and CDR2 YYREEE (reference sequence). V was pared by 0 bases and J by 5 bases, with 1 base of the junction left unmatched. The CDR3 is 14 amino acids. The CDR3 loop reads CASSLDRGENIQYF. For the CDR3, the DNA is TGTGCCAGCAGCTTGGACAGGGGGGAAAACATTCAGTACTTC.

The chain links TRBV6-1 to TRBJ2-5; D may be TRBD2 (7 bases). Germline loops: CDR1 MNHNS, CDR2 SASEGT. The CDR3 has 13 amino acids. V lost 3 bases and J lost 5, with 10 bases in between. The DNA of the CDR3 is TGTGCCAGCAGTGAGGGGGGGCGGGAGACCCAGTACTTC. It encodes CASSEGGRETQYF.

This clone was counted a few times. The chain is built from TRBV19 and TRBJ2-2; possible D gene TRBD2, 5 bases. There are 14 residues in the CDR3. From germline, CDR1 is LNHDA and CDR2 SQIVND (reference sequence). V lost 4 bases and J lost 7, with 13 bases in between. Written as DNA, the CDR3 is TGTGCCAGTAGTACGGCCGGGGTCAGCGGGGAGCTGTTTTTT. It translates to CASSTAGVSGELFF.

This clone is a singleton in its sample. The chain has TRBV2 and TRBJ1-5, with D maybe TRBD1 (6 bases). Germline lookup yields CDR1 SNHLY and CDR2 FYNNEI. Trimming left V 8 bases short and J 2 bases short, with 7 bases between. This CDR3 is 12 amino acids long. CDR3 protein: CASGGGNQPQHF. CDR3 nucleotide sequence: TGTGCCAGCGGGGGCGGCAATCAGCCCCAGCATTTT.

The chain has TRBV6-1 and TRBJ1-2; the D gene is possibly TRBD1 (6 bases). Germline V gives CDR1 MNHNS, CDR2 SASEGT. Between the trimmed V and J ends, which lost 0 bases and 4 bases, there was a span of 9 bases. The CDR3 loop spans 14 amino acids. The CDR3: CASSEATGPYGYTF. The CDR3 DNA reads TGTGCCAGCAGTGAAGCTACAGGGCCCTATGGCTACACCTTC.

The J gene is TRBJ2-7, the V gene TRBV6-2 or TRBV6-3; D is unresolved. The CDR3 is 12 amino acids. Trimming left V 4 bases short and J 5 bases short, with 9 bases between. Looked up from germline, CDR1 is MNHEY and CDR2 is SVGEGT. The CDR3 loop is CASSLRADEQYF. The CDR3 region has the DNA TGTGCCAGCAGTTTAAGAGCTGACGAGCAGTACTTC.

This chain uses TRBV11-2 with TRBJ2-7; the match to TRBD1 covers 10 bases. V gave up 5 bases and J gave up 1 base; unmatched junction bases: 5. The CDR3 contains 15 residues. Germline V gives CDR1 SGHAT, CDR2 FQNNGV. The CDR3 protein is CASSRDRGISYEQYF. The CDR3 DNA reads as TGTGCCAGCAGCAGGGACAGGGGAATTTCCTACGAGCAGTACTTC.

This chain joins TRBV10-1 and TRBJ2-7; D may be TRBD1 (6 bases). The V and J ends lost 0 bases and 4 bases respectively, with 7 bases between them. The length of the CDR3 is 13 residues. Looked up from germline, CDR1 is WNHNN and CDR2 is SYGVQD (reference sequence). Here the CDR3 DNA reads TGCGCCAGCAGTGAGTCGACAGGATACGAGCAGTACTTC. Encoded protein: CASSESTGYEQYF.